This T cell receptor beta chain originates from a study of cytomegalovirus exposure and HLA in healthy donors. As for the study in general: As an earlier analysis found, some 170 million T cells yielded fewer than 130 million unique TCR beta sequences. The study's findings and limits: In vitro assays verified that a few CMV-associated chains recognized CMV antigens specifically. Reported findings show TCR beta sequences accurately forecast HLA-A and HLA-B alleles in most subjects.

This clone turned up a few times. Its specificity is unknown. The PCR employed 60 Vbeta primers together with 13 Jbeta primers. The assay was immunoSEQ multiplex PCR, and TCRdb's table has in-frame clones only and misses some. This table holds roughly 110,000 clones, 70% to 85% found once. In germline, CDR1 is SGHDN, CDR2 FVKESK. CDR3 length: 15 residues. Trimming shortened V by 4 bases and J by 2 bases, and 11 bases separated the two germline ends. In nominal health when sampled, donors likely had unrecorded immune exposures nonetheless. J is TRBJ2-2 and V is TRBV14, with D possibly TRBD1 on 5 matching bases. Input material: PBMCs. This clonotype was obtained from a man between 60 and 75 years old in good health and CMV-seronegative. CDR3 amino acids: CASSPRTPNTGELFF. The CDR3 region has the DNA TGTGCCAGCAGCCCCCGGACACCTAACACCGGGGAGCTGTTTTTT.